The entry below describes one TCR beta chain. Its target is not known. Germline loops: CDR1 SEHNR, CDR2 FQNEAQ (reference sequence). CDR3 length equals 15 residues. V lost 7 bases, J lost 4 bases, and 10 bases stayed unmatched. Libraries were prepared by immunoSEQ multiplex PCR; TCRdb keeps only in-frame clonotypes and omits some of them. This sample carries 250,000 to 400,000 clones, around 90% of them seen once, and the ten largest clones take approximately 0.95%. These data belong to a study of cytomegalovirus exposure and HLA in healthy donors. General study results and limits: A list of approximately 160 TCR beta chains associated with cytomegalovirus was given.

This receptor was identified in a man aged 30 to 39 in good health and CMV-seronegative. This chain connects TRBV7-9 to TRBJ2-3; 8 nucleotides agree with TRBD1. Sequencing input: PBMCs. The CDR3 loop is CASTRTGIGADTQYF. CDR3 nucleotides: TGTGCCAGCACCAGGACAGGGATAGGTGCAGATACGCAGTATTTT.